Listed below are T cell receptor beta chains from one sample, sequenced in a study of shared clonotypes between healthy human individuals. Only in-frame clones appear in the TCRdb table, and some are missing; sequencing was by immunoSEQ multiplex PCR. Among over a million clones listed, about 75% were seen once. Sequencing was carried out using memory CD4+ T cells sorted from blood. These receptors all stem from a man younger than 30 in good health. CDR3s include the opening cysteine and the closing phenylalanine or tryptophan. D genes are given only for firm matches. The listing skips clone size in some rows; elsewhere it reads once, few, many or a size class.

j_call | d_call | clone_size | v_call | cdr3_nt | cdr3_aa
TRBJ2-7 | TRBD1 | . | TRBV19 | TGTGCCAGTAGGGCTGGGACAGGGTCCTACGAGCAGTACTTC | CASRAGTGSYEQYF
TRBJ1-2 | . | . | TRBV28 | TGTGCCAGCAGTCCCGGAGGGGGAGGAGGCTACACCTTC | CASSPGGGGGYTF
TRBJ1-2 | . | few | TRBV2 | TGTGCCAGCAGTGGGGACGGTGCCTATGGCTACACCTTC | CASSGDGAYGYTF
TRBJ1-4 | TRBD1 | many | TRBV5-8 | TGTGCCAGCAGCTATAGCCAGGGGGCCTTTAATGAAAAACTGTTTTTT | CASSYSQGAFNEKLFF
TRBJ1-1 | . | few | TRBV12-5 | TGTGCTAGTGGTTTAGGTCAGGTCCACACTGAAGCTTTCTTT | CASGLGQVHTEAFF
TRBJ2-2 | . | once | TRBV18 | TGTGCCAGCTCACCACAGGGGCCGAACACCGGGGAGCTGTTTTTT | CASSPQGPNTGELFF
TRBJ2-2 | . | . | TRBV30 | TGTGCCTGGAAGAAAAACACGAACACCGGGGAGCTGTTTTTT | CAWKKNTNTGELFF
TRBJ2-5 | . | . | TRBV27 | TGTGCCAGCAGTGGGGCGGCGAGAGAGACCCAGTACTTC | CASSGAARETQYF
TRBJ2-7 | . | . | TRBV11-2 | TGTGCCAGCAAGCCCTCTCGAGGGGAGCCCTACGAGCAGTACTTC | CASKPSRGEPYEQYF
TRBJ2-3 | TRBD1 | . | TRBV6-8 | TGTGCCAGCAGCCGCATCGACAGGGATGACTTGGGCACAGATACGCAGTATTTT | CASSRIDRDDLGTDTQYF
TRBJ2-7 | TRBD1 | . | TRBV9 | TGTGCCAGCAGCGTCCCTAAGGGGACAGGGAGCTACGAGCAGTACTTC | CASSVPKGTGSYEQYF
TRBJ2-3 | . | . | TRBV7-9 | TGTGCCAGCAGCCACCCGGATCTCGGCACAGATACGCAGTATTTT | CASSHPDLGTDTQYF
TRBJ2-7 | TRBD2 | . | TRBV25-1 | TGTGCCAGCAACCTAGCGGGGGGGGAAACCTACGAGCAGTACTTC | CASNLAGGETYEQYF
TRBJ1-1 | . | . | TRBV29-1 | TGCAGCGTTGCTATGAACACTGAAGCTTTCTTT | CSVAMNTEAFF
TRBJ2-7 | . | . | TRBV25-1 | TGTGCCAGCAGCTCTAGCGCTCAGTCCTACGAGCAGTACTTC | CASSSSAQSYEQYF
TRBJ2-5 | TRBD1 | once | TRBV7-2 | TGTGCCAGCAGCGGCCGGGACAGCTTTAAAGAGACCCAGTACTTC | CASSGRDSFKETQYF
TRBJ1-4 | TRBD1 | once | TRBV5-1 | TGCGCCAGCAGCTTGTCGCCCGACAGGGTGAATGAAAAACTGTTTTTT | CASSLSPDRVNEKLFF
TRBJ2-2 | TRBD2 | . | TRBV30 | TGTGCCTGGAGTCCCCCAGGACTAGTGAGAAAGGGCGGGGAGCTGTTTTTT | CAWSPPGLVRKGGELFF
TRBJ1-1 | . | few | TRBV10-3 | TGTGCCACCGAAGGGGGGGGCAACACTGAAGCTTTCTTT | CATEGGGNTEAFF
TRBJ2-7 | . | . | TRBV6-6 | TGTGCCAGCAGTTACACTGGCTACGAGCAGTACTTC | CASSYTGYEQYF
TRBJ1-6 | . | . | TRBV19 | TGTGCCAGTAGTGAACAGGGCCGGGGGACTTCACCCCTCCACTTT | CASSEQGRGTSPLHF
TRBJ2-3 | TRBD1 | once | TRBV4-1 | TGCGCCAGCAGCCGATCGACAGGGAAGGGGGGCACAGATACGCAGTATTTT | CASSRSTGKGGTDTQYF
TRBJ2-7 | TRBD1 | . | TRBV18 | TGTGCCAGCTCTCAACAACAGGGGCGGGAGCAGTACTTC | CASSQQQGREQYF
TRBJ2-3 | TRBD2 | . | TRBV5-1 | TGCGCCAGCAGCTTGGTAGCGGGGGGGCAGGGTACGCAGTATTTT | CASSLVAGGQGTQYF
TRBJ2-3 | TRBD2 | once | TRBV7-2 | TGTGCCAGCAGCTTATCTTCAGCGGGGGGGCAGGATACGCAGTATTTT | CASSLSSAGGQDTQYF
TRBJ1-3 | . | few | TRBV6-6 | TGTGCCAGCACCGGCAGGTCCTTAGGAAACACCATATATTTT | CASTGRSLGNTIYF
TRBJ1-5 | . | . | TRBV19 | TGTGCCAGTAGTATAGAGGGCGCGGGCAATCAGCCCCAGCATTTT | CASSIEGAGNQPQHF
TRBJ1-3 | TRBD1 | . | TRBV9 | TGTGCCAGCAGCGAGGGACAGGGAGGCGGAAACACCATATATTTT | CASSEGQGGGNTIYF
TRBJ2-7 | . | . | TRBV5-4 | TGTGCCAGCAGCTTGGAAGGGTTGGGATCCTACGAGCAGTACTTC | CASSLEGLGSYEQYF
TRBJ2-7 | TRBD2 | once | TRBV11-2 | TGTGCCAGCAGCTTAGCAGCGGGAGTAAGGGAGCAGTACTTC | CASSLAAGVREQYF
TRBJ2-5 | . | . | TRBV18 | TGTGCCAGCTCACCAAGCTCCGGGGAGGCCCAGTACTTC | CASSPSSGEAQYF
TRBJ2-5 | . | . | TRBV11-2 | TGTGCCAGCAGCCGACAAGTGGAGACCCAGTACTTC | CASSRQVETQYF
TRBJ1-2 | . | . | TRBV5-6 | TGTGCCAGCAGCTTGAGAAGGAGAAACTACACCTTC | CASSLRRRNYTF
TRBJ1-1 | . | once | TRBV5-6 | TGTGCCAGCAGCTTGCCCCCTCCAGCTGAAGCTTTCTTT | CASSLPPPAEAFF
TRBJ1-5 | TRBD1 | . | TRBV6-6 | TGTGCCAGCAGCCCCCAGGGGGGAAATCAGCCCCAGCATTTT | CASSPQGGNQPQHF